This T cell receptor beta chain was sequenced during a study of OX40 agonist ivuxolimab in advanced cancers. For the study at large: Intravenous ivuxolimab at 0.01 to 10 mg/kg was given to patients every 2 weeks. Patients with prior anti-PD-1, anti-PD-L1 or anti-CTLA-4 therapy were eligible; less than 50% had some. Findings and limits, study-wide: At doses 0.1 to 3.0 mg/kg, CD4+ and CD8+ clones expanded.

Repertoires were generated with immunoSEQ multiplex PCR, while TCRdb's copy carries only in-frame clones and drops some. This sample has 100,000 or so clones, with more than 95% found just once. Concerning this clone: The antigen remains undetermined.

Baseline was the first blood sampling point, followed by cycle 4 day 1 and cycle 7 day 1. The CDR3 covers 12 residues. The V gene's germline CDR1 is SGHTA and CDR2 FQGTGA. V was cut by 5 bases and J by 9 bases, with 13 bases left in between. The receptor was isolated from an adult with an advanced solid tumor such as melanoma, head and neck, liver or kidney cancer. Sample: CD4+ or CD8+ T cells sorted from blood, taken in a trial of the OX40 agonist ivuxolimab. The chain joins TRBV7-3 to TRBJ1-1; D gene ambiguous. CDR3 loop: CASSQRSGQAFF. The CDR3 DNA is TGTGCCAGCAGCCAACGATCTGGCCAAGCTTTCTTT.